The entry below gives a single T cell receptor beta chain sequence along with its context. The antigen is undetermined. This sample is drawn from a study of cytomegalovirus exposure and HLA in healthy donors. Study findings and constraints: There were fewer than 200 TCR beta chains listed as cytomegalovirus-associated.

With 60 Vbeta and 13 Jbeta primers, the PCR was carried out. Produced via immunoSEQ multiplex PCR; TCRdb's table is partial and in-frame only. The sample shows some 200,000 clones, and roughly 0.83% sits with its ten largest clones. J was trimmed by 5 bases and V by 6 bases; bases with no gene match: 8. The germline V gene encodes CDR1 SGHTA and CDR2 FQGTGA. The CDR3 has 15 amino acids. The chain combines TRBV7-3 with TRBJ2-2; 8 bases fit TRBD1. The receptor was isolated from a woman aged 18-30 years in good health and CMV-seropositive. Material for sequencing was PBMCs. The CDR3: CASRSGQGGTGELFF. DNA of the CDR3: TGTGCCAGCAGATCTGGACAGGGTGGGACCGGGGAGCTGTTTTTT.